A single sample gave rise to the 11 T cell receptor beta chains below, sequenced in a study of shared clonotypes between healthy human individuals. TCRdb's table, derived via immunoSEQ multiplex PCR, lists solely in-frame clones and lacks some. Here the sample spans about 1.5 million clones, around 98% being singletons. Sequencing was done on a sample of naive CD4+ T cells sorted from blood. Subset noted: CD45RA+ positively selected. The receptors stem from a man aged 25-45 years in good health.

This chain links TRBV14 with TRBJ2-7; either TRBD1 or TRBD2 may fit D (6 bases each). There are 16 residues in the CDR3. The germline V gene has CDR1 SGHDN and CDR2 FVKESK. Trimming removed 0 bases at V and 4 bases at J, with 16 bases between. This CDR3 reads CASSQERWGAGYEQYF. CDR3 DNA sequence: TGTGCCAGCAGCCAAGAGAGGTGGGGGGCTGGGTACGAGCAGTACTTC.

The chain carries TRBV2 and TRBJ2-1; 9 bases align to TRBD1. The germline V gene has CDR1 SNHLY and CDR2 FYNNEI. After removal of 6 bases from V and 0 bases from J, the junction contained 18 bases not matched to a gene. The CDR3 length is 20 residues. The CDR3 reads CASRRGQGSELGPSYNEQFF. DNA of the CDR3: TGTGCCAGCAGGAGGGGACAGGGCTCGGAGCTAGGTCCCTCCTACAATGAGCAGTTCTTC.

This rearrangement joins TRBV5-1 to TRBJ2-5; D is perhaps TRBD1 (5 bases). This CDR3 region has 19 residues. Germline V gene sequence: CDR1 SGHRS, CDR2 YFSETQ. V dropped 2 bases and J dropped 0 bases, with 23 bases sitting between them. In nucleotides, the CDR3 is TGCGCCAGCAGCTTACTTCCGGGCAGGGTGGAAGGGTACCAAGAGACCCAGTACTTC. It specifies CASSLLPGRVEGYQETQYF.

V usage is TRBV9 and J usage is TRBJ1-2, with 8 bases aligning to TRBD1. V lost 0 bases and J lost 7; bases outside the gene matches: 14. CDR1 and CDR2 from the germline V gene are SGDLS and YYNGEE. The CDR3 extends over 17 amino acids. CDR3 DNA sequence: TGTGCCAGCAGCGTAGACCCGCCGGACAGGGCTCTCGGTGGCTACACCTTC. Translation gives CASSVDPPDRALGGYTF.

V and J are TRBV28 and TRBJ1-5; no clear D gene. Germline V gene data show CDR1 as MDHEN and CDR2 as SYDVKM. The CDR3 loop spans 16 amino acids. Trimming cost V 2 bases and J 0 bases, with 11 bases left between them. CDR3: CASSLARVHSNQPQHF. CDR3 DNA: TGTGCCAGCAGTTTAGCTAGGGTCCATAGCAATCAGCCCCAGCATTTT.

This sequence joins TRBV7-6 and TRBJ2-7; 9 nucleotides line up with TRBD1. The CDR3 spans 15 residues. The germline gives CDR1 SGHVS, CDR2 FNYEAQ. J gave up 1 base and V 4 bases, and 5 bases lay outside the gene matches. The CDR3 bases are TGTGCCAGCAGCTCCACAGGGGGCCCTTCCTACGAGCAGTACTTC. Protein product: CASSSTGGPSYEQYF. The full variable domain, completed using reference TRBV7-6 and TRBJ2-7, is GAGVSQSPRYKVTKRGQDVALRCDPISGHVSLYWYRQALGQGPEFLTYFNYEAQQDKSGLPNDRFSAERPEGSISTLTIQRTEQRDSAMYRCASSSTGGPSYEQYFGPGTRLTVT.

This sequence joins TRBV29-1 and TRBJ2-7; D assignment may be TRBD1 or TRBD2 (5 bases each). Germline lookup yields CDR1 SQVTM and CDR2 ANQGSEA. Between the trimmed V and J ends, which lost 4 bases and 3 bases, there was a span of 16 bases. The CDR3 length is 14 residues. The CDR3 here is CSVGRDPGDYEQYF. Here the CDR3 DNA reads TGCAGCGTTGGCCGGGACCCCGGGGACTACGAGCAGTACTTC.

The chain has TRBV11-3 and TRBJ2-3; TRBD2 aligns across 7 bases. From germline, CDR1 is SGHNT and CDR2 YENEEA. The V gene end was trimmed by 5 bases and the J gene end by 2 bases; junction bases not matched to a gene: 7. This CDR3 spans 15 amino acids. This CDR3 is CASSPTGRFTDTQYF. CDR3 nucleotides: TGTGCCAGCAGCCCCACCGGGAGGTTCACAGATACGCAGTATTTT.

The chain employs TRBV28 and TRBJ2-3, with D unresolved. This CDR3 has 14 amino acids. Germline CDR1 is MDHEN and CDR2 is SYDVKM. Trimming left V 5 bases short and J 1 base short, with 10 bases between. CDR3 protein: CASSANLRTDTQYF. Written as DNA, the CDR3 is TGTGCCAGCAGTGCAAACCTCCGCACAGATACGCAGTATTTT.

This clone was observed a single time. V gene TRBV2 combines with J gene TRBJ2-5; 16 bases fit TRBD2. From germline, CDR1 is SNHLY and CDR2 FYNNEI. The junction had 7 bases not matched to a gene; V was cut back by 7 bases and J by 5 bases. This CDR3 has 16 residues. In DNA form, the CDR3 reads TGTGCCAGCATGTATATGGGACTAGCGGGAGGGGAGACCCAGTACTTC. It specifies CASMYMGLAGGETQYF.

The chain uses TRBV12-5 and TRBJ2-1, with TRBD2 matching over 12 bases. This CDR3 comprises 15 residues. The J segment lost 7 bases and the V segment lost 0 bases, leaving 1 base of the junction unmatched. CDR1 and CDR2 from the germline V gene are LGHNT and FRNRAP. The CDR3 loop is CASGLVTSGRNEQFF. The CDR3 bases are TGTGCTAGTGGTTTGGTAACTAGCGGGAGGAATGAGCAGTTCTTC.